This is a list of T cell receptor beta chains from one sample in a study of resident and recirculating memory T cells in vitiligo. Here immunoSEQ multiplex PCR was the method, and the copy in TCRdb shows in-frame clones only, minus some. Among 39,000 or so clones listed, about nine tenths were seen once. The sample taken for sequencing was blood. These receptors came from a male donor with vitiligo. Both conserved end residues are part of each CDR3. D genes are given only for firm matches.

V: TRBV6-5
J: TRBJ2-1
D: TRBD2
length: 15
CDR3: CASSYPKGLANEQFF

V: TRBV7-6
J: TRBJ2-5
D: -
length: 12
CDR3: CASREGMETQYF

V: TRBV18
J: TRBJ1-2
D: TRBD1
length: 14
CDR3: CASSYGQDNYGYTF

V: TRBV6-5
J: TRBJ2-7
D: -
length: 13
CDR3: CASRPRWSYEQYF

V: TRBV7-3
J: TRBJ2-1
D: TRBD2
length: 14
CDR3: CASSSTTSGGTQFF

V: TRBV19
J: TRBJ1-1
D: -
length: 16
CDR3: CASTDPFGPSGTEAFF

V: TRBV27
J: TRBJ2-3
D: TRBD1
length: 13
CDR3: CASRDRDTDTQYF

V: TRBV10-3
J: TRBJ1-5
D: -
length: 15
CDR3: CAISEQQNSNQPQHF

V: TRBV7-9
J: TRBJ2-5
D: TRBD1
length: 15
CDR3: CASSFVTGGGETQYF

V: TRBV9
J: TRBJ2-7
D: TRBD2
length: 15
CDR3: CASSVAAGRSYEQYF

V: TRBV7-9
J: TRBJ2-6
D: -
length: 16
CDR3: CASSFGRSSGANVLTF

V: TRBV30
J: TRBJ2-1
D: TRBD2
length: 16
CDR3: CAWSAIPLAGAHEQFF

V: TRBV7-9
J: TRBJ1-1
D: -
length: 16
CDR3: CASSFKGERPRTEAFF

V: TRBV2
J: TRBJ2-1
D: -
length: 15
CDR3: CASRDDGAWGDEQFF

V: TRBV5-1
J: TRBJ1-1
D: -
length: 13
CDR3: CASSLRGNTEAFF

V: TRBV7-9
J: TRBJ2-1
D: TRBD1
length: 15
CDR3: CASSLTGADYNEQFF

V: TRBV5-1
J: TRBJ1-3
D: TRBD1
length: 14
CDR3: CASSFGTEGNTIYF

V: TRBV7-8
J: TRBJ1-4
D: -
length: 17
CDR3: CASSLALIGGVEEKLFF

V: TRBV6-6
J: TRBJ1-2
D: -
length: 14
CDR3: CALASPTRPNGYTF

V: TRBV11-2
J: TRBJ2-2
D: -
length: 14
CDR3: CASSLVRNTGELFF

V: TRBV7-2
J: TRBJ2-7
D: -
length: 14
CDR3: CASSVGNRVYEQYF

V: TRBV10-3
J: TRBJ1-3
D: TRBD1
length: 14
CDR3: CAIRDWTGANTIYF

V: TRBV5-1
J: TRBJ2-2
D: TRBD1
length: 17
CDR3: CASRRPSRDSYTGELFF

V: TRBV30
J: TRBJ1-6
D: -
length: 17
CDR3: CAWSVGDWSSYNSPLHF

V: TRBV2
J: TRBJ1-1
D: -
length: 12
CDR3: CASRYSYTEAFF

V: TRBV7-2
J: TRBJ1-3
D: -
length: 17
CDR3: CASSLGGPRSSGNTIYF

V: TRBV6-5
J: TRBJ1-1
D: TRBD1
length: 12
CDR3: CASSYRTGEAFF

V: TRBV6-5
J: TRBJ1-6
D: TRBD1
length: 15
CDR3: CASSYEGAPGSPLHF

V: TRBV5-1
J: TRBJ1-3
D: TRBD1
length: 17
CDR3: CASSPTTGANSGNTIYF

V: TRBV7-3
J: TRBJ2-5
D: TRBD2
length: 15
CDR3: CASSLRTRDQETQYF

V: TRBV6-4
J: TRBJ1-2
D: -
length: 15
CDR3: CASSDGWAGNYGYTF

V: TRBV7-3
J: TRBJ2-2
D: TRBD2
length: 14
CDR3: CASQGTSVSGELFF

V: TRBV30
J: TRBJ1-5
D: -
length: 14
CDR3: CAWSPRSFNQPQHF

V: TRBV11-3
J: TRBJ2-3
D: TRBD2
length: 13
CDR3: CASERGGGGTQYF

V: TRBV4-1
J: TRBJ1-1
D: -
length: 16
CDR3: CASSLGEVRIGTEAFF

V: TRBV10-3
J: TRBJ2-1
D: -
length: 13
CDR3: CAITTGDYNEQFF

V: TRBV4-3
J: TRBJ2-7
D: -
length: 14
CDR3: CASSQDLVTSEQYF

V: TRBV7-3
J: TRBJ2-3
D: TRBD2
length: 14
CDR3: CASSPQRGTDTQYF

V: TRBV7-9
J: TRBJ2-3
D: -
length: 16
CDR3: CASSPPTGAGTDTQYF

V: TRBV19
J: TRBJ2-5
D: -
length: 17
CDR3: CASSSFGARSRGETQYF

V: TRBV4-2
J: TRBJ2-5
D: -
length: 16
CDR3: CASSQGSGRGGETQYF

V: TRBV19
J: TRBJ2-3
D: TRBD1
length: 13
CDR3: CASSDRVGDTQYF

V: TRBV15
J: TRBJ2-3
D: TRBD1
length: 12
CDR3: CATSRDHRGFYF

V: TRBV7-9
J: TRBJ2-5
D: TRBD2
length: 17
CDR3: CASSLGVATSNRETQYF

V: TRBV10-3
J: TRBJ1-1
D: -
length: 11
CDR3: CATARGTEAFF

V: TRBV6-1
J: TRBJ2-3
D: TRBD2
length: 15
CDR3: CASSTSGGPSYTQYF

V: TRBV5-4
J: TRBJ2-3
D: TRBD2
length: 16
CDR3: CASSLGLAGGTDTQYF

V: TRBV4-2
J: TRBJ1-2
D: TRBD1
length: 15
CDR3: CASSQASGQNYGYTF